The subject of this entry is one TCR beta chain. The data are from a study of shared clonotypes between healthy human individuals. At the deep level, the assay was run. Genomic DNA belonging to each subset was distributed in equal measure over several immunoSEQ plates. Profiling relied on immunoSEQ multiplex PCR, and the TCRdb table lists in-frame clones only, not all of them. The sample holds 850,000 to 1,200,000 clones, roughly 70% seen once. Deletions cut 5 bases from V and 2 bases from J, with 13 bases between. Germline CDR1 is MGHDK and CDR2 is SYGVNS. The CDR3 totals 14 residues. The genes are TRBV25-1 and TRBJ2-7; the D gene is possibly TRBD1 (6 bases). Sequencing was carried out using memory CD4+ T cells sorted from blood. Subset specified: CD45RA-negative fraction. This TCR was recovered from a man aged 18 to 30 in good health. The CDR3 region has the DNA TGTGCCAGCAGTACCCTCGGACAGCCCTACGAGCAGTACTTC. As protein: CASSTLGQPYEQYF.